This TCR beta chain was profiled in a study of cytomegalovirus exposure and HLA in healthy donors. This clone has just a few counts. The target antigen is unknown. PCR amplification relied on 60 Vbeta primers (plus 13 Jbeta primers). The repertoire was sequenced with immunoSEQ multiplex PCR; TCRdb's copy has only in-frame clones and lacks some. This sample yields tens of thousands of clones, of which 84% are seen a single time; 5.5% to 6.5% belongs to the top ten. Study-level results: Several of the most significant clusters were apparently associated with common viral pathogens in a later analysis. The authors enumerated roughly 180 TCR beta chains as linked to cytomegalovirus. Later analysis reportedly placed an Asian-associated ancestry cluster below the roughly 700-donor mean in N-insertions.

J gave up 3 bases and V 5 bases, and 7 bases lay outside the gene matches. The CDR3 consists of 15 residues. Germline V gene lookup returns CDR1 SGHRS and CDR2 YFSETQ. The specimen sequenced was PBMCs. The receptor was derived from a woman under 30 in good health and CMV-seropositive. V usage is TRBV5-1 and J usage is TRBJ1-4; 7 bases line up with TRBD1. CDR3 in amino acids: CASRFGGQPNEKLFF. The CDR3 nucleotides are TGCGCCAGCAGATTCGGGGGACAGCCTAATGAAAAACTGTTTTTT. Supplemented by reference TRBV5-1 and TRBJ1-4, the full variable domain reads KAGVTQTPRYLIKTRGQQVTLSCSPISGHRSVSWYQQTPGQGLQFLFEYFSETQRNKGNFPGRFSGRQFSNSRSEMNVSTLELGDSALYLCASRFGGQPNEKLFFGSGTQLSVL.